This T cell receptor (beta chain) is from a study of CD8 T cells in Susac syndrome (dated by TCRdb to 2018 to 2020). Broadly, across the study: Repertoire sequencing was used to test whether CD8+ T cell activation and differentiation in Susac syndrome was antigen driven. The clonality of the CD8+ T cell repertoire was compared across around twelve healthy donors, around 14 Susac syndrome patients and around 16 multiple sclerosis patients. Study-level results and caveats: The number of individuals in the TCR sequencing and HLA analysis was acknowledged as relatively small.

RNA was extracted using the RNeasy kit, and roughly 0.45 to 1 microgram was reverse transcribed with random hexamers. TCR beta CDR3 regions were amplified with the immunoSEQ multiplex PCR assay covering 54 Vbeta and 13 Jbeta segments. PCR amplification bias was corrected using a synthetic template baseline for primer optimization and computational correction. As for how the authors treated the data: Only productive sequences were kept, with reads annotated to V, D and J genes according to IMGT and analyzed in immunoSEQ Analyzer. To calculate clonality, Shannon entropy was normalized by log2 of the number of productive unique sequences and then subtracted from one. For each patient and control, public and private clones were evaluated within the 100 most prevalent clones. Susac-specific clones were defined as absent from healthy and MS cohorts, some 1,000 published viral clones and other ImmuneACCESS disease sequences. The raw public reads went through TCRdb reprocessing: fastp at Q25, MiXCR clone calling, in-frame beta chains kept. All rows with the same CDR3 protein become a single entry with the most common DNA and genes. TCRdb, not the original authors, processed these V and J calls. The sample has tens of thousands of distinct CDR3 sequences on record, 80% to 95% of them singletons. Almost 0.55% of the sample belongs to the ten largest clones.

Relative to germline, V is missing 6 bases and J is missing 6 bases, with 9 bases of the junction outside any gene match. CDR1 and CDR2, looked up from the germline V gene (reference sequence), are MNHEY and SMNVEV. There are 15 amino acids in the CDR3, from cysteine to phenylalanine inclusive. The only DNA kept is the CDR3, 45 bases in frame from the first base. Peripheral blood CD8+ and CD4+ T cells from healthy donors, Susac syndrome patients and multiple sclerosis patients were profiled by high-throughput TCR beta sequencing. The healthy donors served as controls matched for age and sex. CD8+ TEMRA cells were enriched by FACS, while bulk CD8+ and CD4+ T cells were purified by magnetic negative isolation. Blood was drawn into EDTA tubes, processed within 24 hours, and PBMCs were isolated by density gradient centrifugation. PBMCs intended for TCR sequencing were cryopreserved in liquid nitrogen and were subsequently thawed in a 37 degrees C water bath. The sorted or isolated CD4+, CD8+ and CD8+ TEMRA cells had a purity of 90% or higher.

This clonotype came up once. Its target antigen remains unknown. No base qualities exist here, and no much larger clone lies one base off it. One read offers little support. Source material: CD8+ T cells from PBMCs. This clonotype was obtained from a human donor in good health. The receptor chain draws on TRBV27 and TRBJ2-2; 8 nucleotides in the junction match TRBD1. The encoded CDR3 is CASSAGGWSAGELFF. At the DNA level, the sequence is TGTGCCAGCAGCGCAGGGGGCTGGTCGGCCGGGGAGCTGTTTTTT.